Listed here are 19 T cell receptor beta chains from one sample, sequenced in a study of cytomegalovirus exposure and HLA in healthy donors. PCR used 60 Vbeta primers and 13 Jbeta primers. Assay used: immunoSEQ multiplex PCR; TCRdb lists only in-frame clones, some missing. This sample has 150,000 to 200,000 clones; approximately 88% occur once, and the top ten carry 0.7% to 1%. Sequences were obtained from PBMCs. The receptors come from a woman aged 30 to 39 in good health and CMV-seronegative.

The CDR3 region is CAIQYGRTYEQYF. In DNA form, the CDR3 reads TGTGCCATCCAGTATGGGCGAACCTACGAGCAGTACTTC. The V gene is TRBV28, the J gene TRBJ2-7, with unresolved D. Germline V gene lookup returns CDR1 MDHEN and CDR2 SYDVKM. V lost 10 bases, J lost 2 bases, and 15 bases lay in between. The CDR3 spans 13 residues.

CDR3 sequence (DNA): TGTGCCTGGAGTGTACAGGGGAATGAGCAGTTCTTC. It codes for CAWSVQGNEQFF. This chain joins TRBV30 and TRBJ2-1, with 7 bases aligning to TRBD1. The germline V gene encodes CDR1 GTSNPN and CDR2 SVGIG (reference sequence). This CDR3 spans 12 amino acids. V shed 0 bases and J 7 bases; nucleotides not matched to a gene: 0.

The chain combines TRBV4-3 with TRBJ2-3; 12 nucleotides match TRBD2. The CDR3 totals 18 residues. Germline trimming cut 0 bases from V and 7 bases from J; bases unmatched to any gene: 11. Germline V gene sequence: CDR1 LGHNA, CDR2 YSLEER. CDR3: CASSQESPSSGGGHTQYF. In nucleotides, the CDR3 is TGCGCCAGCAGCCAAGAGTCCCCTTCTAGCGGGGGGGGACATACGCAGTATTTT.

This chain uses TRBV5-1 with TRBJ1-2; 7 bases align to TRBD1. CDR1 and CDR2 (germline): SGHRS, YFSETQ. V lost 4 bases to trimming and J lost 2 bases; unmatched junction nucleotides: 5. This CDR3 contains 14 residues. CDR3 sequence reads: CASSLLTGNYGYTF. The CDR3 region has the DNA TGCGCCAGCAGCCTCCTGACAGGGAACTATGGCTACACCTTC.

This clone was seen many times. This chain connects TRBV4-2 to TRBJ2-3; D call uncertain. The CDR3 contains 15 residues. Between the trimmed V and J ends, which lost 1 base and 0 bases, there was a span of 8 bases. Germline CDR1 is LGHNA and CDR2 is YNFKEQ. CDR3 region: CASSQGPFSTDTQYF. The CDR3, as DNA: TGTGCCAGCAGCCAAGGTCCGTTCAGCACAGATACGCAGTATTTT.

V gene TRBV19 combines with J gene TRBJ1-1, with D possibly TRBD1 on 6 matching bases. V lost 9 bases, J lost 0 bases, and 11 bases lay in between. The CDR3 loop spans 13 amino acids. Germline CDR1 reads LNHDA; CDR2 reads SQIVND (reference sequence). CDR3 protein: CASAQGMNTEAFF. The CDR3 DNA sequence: TGTGCCAGCGCACAGGGAATGAACACTGAAGCTTTCTTT.

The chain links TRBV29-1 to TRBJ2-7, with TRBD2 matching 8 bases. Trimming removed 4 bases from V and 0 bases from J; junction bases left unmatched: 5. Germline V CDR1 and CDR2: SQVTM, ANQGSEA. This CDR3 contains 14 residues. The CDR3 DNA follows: TGCAGCGTTGTCCAGCGGGAGAGCTCCTACGAGCAGTACTTC. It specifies CSVVQRESSYEQYF.

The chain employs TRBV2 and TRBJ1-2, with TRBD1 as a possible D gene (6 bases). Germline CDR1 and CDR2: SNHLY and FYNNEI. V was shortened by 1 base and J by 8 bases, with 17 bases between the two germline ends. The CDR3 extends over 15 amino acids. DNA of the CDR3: TGTGCCAGCAGTGAAGATGTTCTCAGGGGCTGGGGCTACACCTTC. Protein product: CASSEDVLRGWGYTF. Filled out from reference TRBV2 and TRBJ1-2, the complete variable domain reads EPEVTQTPSHQVTQMGQEVILRCVPISNHLYFYWYRQILGQKVEFLVSFYNNEISEKSEIFDDQFSVERPDGSNFTLKIRSTKLEDSAMYFCASSEDVLRGWGYTFGSGTRLTVV.

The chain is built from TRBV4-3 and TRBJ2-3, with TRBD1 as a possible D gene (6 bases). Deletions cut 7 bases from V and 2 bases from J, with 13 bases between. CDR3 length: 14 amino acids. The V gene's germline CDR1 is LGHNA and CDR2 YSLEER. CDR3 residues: CASTRDINTDTQYF. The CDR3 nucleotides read TGCGCCAGCACCCGGGACATCAACACAGATACGCAGTATTTT.

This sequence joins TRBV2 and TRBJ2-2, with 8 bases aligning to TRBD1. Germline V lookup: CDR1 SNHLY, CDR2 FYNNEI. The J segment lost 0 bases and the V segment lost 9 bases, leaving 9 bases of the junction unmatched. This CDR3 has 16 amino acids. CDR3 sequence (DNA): TGTGCCAGTTTGCGACGGGACAGGCCGAACACCGGGGAGCTGTTTTTT. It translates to CASLRRDRPNTGELFF.

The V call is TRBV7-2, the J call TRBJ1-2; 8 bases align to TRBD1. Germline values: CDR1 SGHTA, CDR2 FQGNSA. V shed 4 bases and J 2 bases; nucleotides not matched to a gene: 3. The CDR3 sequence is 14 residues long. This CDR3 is CASSSRTGNYGYTF. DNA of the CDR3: TGTGCCAGCAGCTCCCGGACAGGGAACTATGGCTACACCTTC.

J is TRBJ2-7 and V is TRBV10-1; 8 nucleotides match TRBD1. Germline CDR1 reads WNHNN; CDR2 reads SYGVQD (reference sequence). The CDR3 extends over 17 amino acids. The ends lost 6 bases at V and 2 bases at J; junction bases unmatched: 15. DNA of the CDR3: TGCGCCAGCAGCCCGGACAGGGCATCCTCTCCGACCTACGAGCAGTACTTC. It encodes CASSPDRASSPTYEQYF.

The CDR3 spells CASSSIDATGYEQYF. The CDR3 DNA reads TGCGCCAGCAGCTCCATCGACGCGACAGGCTACGAGCAGTACTTC. The rearrangement links TRBV5-1 to TRBJ2-7; possibly TRBD1 for D (6 bases). The V gene lost 3 bases and the J gene lost 3 bases, with 16 bases spanning the gap. The CDR3 extends over 15 amino acids. CDR1 and CDR2 from the germline V gene are SGHRS and YFSETQ.

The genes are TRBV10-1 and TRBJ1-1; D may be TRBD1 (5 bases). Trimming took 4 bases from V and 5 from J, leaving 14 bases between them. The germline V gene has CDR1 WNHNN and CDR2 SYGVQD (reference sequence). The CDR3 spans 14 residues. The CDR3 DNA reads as TGCGCCAGCAGTGGGGGACCAGGGAGGACTGAAGCTTTCTTT. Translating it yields CASSGGPGRTEAFF.

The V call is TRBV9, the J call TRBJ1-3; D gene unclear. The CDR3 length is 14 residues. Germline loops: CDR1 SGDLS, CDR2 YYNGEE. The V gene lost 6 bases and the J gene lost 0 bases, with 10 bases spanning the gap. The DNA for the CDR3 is TGTGCCAGCACACCCCGGTACTCTGGAAACACCATATATTTT. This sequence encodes CASTPRYSGNTIYF.

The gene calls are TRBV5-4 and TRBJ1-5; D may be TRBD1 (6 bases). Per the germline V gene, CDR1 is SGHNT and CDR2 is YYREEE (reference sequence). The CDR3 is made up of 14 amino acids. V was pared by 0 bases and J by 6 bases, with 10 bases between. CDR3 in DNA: TGTGCCAGCAGCTTGGATCAGGGGAGTCAGCCCCAGCATTTT. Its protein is CASSLDQGSQPQHF.

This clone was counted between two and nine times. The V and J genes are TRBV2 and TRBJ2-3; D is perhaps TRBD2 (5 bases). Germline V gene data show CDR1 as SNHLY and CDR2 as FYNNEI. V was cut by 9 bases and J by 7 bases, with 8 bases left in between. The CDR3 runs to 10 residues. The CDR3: CASGENTQYF. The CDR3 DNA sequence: TGTGCCAGTGGGGAGAATACGCAGTATTTT.

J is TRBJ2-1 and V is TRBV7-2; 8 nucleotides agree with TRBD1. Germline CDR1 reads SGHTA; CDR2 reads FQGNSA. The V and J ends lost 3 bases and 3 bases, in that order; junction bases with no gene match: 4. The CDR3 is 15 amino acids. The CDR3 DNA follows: TGTGCCAGCAGCTTCCGGACAGGGTACTACAATGAGCAGTTCTTC. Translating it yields CASSFRTGYYNEQFF. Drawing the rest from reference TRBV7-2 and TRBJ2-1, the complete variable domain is GAGVSQSPSNKVTEKGKDVELRCDPISGHTALYWYRQSLGQGLEFLIYFQGNSAPDKSGLPSDRFSAERTGGSVSTLTIQRTQQEDSAVYLCASSFRTGYYNEQFFGPGTRLTVL.

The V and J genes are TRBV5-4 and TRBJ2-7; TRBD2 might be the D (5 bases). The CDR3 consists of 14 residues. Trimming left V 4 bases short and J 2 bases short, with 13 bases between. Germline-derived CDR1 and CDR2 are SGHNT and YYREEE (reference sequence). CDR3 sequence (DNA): TGTGCCAGCAGCCGGGCTATCGGGACCTACGAGCAGTACTTC. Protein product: CASSRAIGTYEQYF. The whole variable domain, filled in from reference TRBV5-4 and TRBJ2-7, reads ETGVTQSPTHLIKTRGQQVTLRCSSQSGHNTVSWYQQALGQGPQFIFQYYREEENGRGNFPPRFSGLQFPNYSSELNVNALELDDSALYLCASSRAIGTYEQYFGPGTRLTVT.